Below, 27 T cell receptor beta chains from the same sample are listed, as sequenced in a study of blood T cell repertoires in COVID-19. TCRdb keeps only in-frame clones here, not all; method: immunoSEQ multiplex PCR. The sample shows around 160,000 clones, approximately 83% of them seen only once. Sequencing used peripheral blood. Source of these receptors: a woman aged 55-69 years with COVID-19, enrolled during active disease.

The chain links TRBV19 to TRBJ2-5; TRBD1 agrees at 11 bases. With 9 bases clipped from V and 5 bases from J, the junction kept 11 bases outside the gene matches. This CDR3 is built from 15 residues. Germline loops: CDR1 LNHDA, CDR2 SQIVND (reference sequence). CDR3 in DNA: TGTGCCAGCAACGCCGGGACAGGGGGTGGGGAGACCCAGTACTTC. This encodes CASNAGTGGGETQYF.

J is TRBJ1-2 and V is TRBV9; D is unresolved. The V end was cut by 3 bases, the J end by 8 bases, with 14 bases between. The CDR3 runs 13 residues. In germline, CDR1 is SGDLS, CDR2 YYNGEE. The CDR3 is CASSATTLGGYTF. Written as DNA, the CDR3 is TGTGCCAGCAGCGCCACTACCCTCGGAGGCTACACCTTC.

The table lists this clone with a few counts. V usage is TRBV27 and J usage is TRBJ2-5, with TRBD2 matching over 11 bases. V trimming: 6 bases; J trimming: 5 bases; junction bases outside the gene matches: 5. The CDR3 runs to 14 residues. Germline V lookup: CDR1 MNHEY, CDR2 SMNVEV (reference sequence). CDR3 sequence reads: CASRTGTSGETQYF. The CDR3 DNA reads as TGTGCCAGCAGAACCGGGACTAGCGGCGAGACCCAGTACTTC.

The rearrangement joins TRBV11-2 to TRBJ2-3; possibly TRBD1 for D (5 bases). Trimming took 6 bases from V and 6 from J, leaving 10 bases between them. The CDR3 length is 12 residues. CDR1 and CDR2 from the germline V gene are SGHAT and FQNNGV. CDR3 loop: CASRGVKDTQYF. The CDR3 nucleotides read TGTGCCAGCAGAGGGGTTAAGGATACGCAGTATTTT. The complete variable domain, with remaining parts taken from reference TRBV11-2 and TRBJ2-3, reads EAGVAQSPRYKIIEKRQSVAFWCNPISGHATLYWYQQILGQGPKLLIQFQNNGVVDDSQLPKDRFSAERLKGVDSTLKIQPAKLEDSAVYLCASRGVKDTQYFGPGTRLTVL.

This chain connects TRBV9 to TRBJ2-3, with D possibly matching TRBD2 (5 bases). Per germline, CDR1 SGDLS and CDR2 YYNGEE. The V end was cut by 4 bases, the J end by 0 bases, with 24 bases between. CDR3 size: 19 residues. CDR3 sequence: CASSHPRPLVTTSTDTQYF. CDR3 in DNA: TGTGCCAGCAGCCACCCCCGACCACTAGTTACTACTAGCACAGATACGCAGTATTTT.

The V and J genes are TRBV2 and TRBJ1-4, with D possibly being TRBD1 (5 bases). The ends were cut back, 6 bases at V and 7 bases at J, with 18 bases in the middle. The germline CDR1 and CDR2 sequences are SNHLY and FYNNEI. The CDR3 extends over 15 amino acids. The CDR3 sequence is CASRRGIGVREKLFF. In nucleotides, the CDR3 is TGTGCCAGCAGACGAGGAATAGGGGTACGTGAAAAACTGTTTTTT.

This clone was seen just once. The chain couples TRBV24-1 to TRBJ2-1, with 11 nucleotides matching TRBD2. This CDR3 comprises 15 residues. The J segment lost 6 bases and the V segment lost 5 bases, leaving 5 bases of the junction unmatched. CDR1 KGHDR and CDR2 SFDVKD come from the germline V gene. CDR3 sequence (DNA): TGTGCCACCAGTGGAACTAGCGGGGGCTCCAATGAGCAGTTCTTC. Translating gives CATSGTSGGSNEQFF.

This clone came up once. This sequence joins TRBV2 and TRBJ2-3; D may be TRBD2 (5 bases). Germline V gene data show CDR1 as SNHLY and CDR2 as FYNNEI. V lost 5 bases to trimming and J lost 4 bases, with 13 bases between them. The CDR3 runs to 14 residues. CDR3 nucleotides: TGTGCCAGCAGTCCTATGCCGCGGGCAGATACGCAGTATTTT. Its protein is CASSPMPRADTQYF. Complete variable domain (other parts from reference TRBV2 and TRBJ2-3): EPEVTQTPSHQVTQMGQEVILRCVPISNHLYFYWYRQILGQKVEFLVSFYNNEISEKSEIFDDQFSVERPDGSNFTLKIRSTKLEDSAMYFCASSPMPRADTQYFGPGTRLTVL.

This clone was recorded only once. The chain carries TRBV29-1 and TRBJ2-2, with D possibly matching TRBD2 (6 bases). Trimming removed 4 bases from V and 1 base from J, with 10 bases in between. Germline-derived CDR1 and CDR2 are SQVTM and ANQGSEA. CDR3 size: 14 residues. CDR3 sequence (DNA): TGCAGCGTTGTAAGGCGGGAGAACACCGGGGAGCTGTTTTTT. Encoded protein: CSVVRRENTGELFF.

The rearrangement uses TRBV6-6 and TRBJ2-7; 10 bases map to TRBD2. Germline CDR1 and CDR2: MNHNY and SVGAGI (reference sequence). V was clipped by 0 bases and J by 5 bases; unmatched bases: 7. This CDR3 has 16 amino acids. The CDR3 bases are TGTGCCAGCAGTTACTCCTCTCTAGCGGGGGCGAACGAGCAGTACTTC. Translation gives CASSYSSLAGANEQYF.

The V and J genes are TRBV6-5 and TRBJ2-5; 8 nucleotides agree with TRBD2. The CDR3 runs to 14 residues. Looked up from germline, CDR1 is MNHEY and CDR2 is SVGAGI. Unmatched junction bases numbered 7, after V lost 6 bases and J lost 4 bases. This CDR3 reads CASRPGGGVETQYF. Here the CDR3 DNA reads TGTGCCAGCAGGCCCGGGGGGGGCGTAGAGACCCAGTACTTC.

This clone was observed a single time. The J gene is TRBJ2-7, the V gene TRBV4-1; TRBD2 matches at 12 bases. The CDR3 sequence is 15 residues long. Germline values: CDR1 MGHRA, CDR2 YSYEKL. The V segment lost 6 bases and the J segment 1 base; nucleotides outside the gene matches: 4. The CDR3 DNA reads as TGCGCCAGCAGTTGGACTAGCGGGGAGTCCTACGAGCAGTACTTC. Translating gives CASSWTSGESYEQYF.

This clone was counted only a few times. Germline and junction disagree at one end, which may indicate a read error. The genes are TRBV7-7 and TRBJ2-2; 7 nucleotides agree with TRBD1. Germline V gene data show CDR1 as SSHAT and CDR2 as FNYEAQ (reference sequence). CDR3 length equals 14 residues. Here the CDR3 DNA reads TGTGCTAGCAGCGGACAGGCGAACACCGGGGAGCTGTTTTTT. Protein sequence: CASSGQANTGELFF.

The chain recombines TRBV7-6 with TRBJ2-5; D perhaps matches TRBD2 (6 bases). The CDR3 runs 16 residues. The V end lost 6 bases, the J end lost 1 base, and 18 bases lay between the germline ends. Germline loops: CDR1 SGHVS, CDR2 FNYEAQ. CDR3 sequence: CASSFPLADFQETQYF. In DNA form, the CDR3 reads TGTGCCAGCAGTTTCCCCTTAGCGGACTTCCAAGAGACCCAGTACTTC.

The J gene is TRBJ1-2, the V gene TRBV7-8, with D uncertain. Germline values: CDR1 SGHVS, CDR2 FQNEAQ. CDR3 length equals 13 residues. V lost 5 bases, J lost 3 bases, and 10 bases lay in between. CDR3 region: CASSPGDDYGYTF. The CDR3 region has the DNA TGTGCCAGCAGCCCCGGAGACGACTATGGCTACACCTTC.

The genes are TRBV14 and TRBJ1-5, with TRBD1 identical over 7 bases. CDR3 length: 15 residues. J gave up 4 bases and V 1 base, and 4 bases lay outside the gene matches. Germline V gene sequence: CDR1 SGHDN, CDR2 FVKESK. The CDR3 bases are TGTGCCAGCAGCCAAGCCGGGACAGCTAATCAGCCCCAGCATTTT. Its translation is CASSQAGTANQPQHF.

The rearrangement joins TRBV3-1 (or the pseudogene TRBV3-2) to TRBJ2-7; 8 bases fit TRBD2. CDR3 length: 14 residues. Germline CDR1 is LGHDT and CDR2 is YNNKEL (reference sequence). V was clipped by 4 bases and J by 12 bases; unmatched bases: 14. Here the CDR3 reads CASSLRGEVISLYF. Here the CDR3 DNA reads TGTGCCAGCAGCCTGCGGGGGGAGGTTATAAGTTTGTACTTC.

The V and J genes are TRBV7-6 and TRBJ1-1; a possible D gene is TRBD1 (6 bases). The V gene's germline CDR1 is SGHVS and CDR2 FNYEAQ. The V end lost 3 bases, the J end lost 1 base, and 9 bases lay between the germline ends. CDR3 size: 14 residues. CDR3 nucleotide sequence: TGTGCCAGCAGCTTCGGACAGACGAACACTGAAGCTTTCTTT. Translation gives CASSFGQTNTEAFF.

This sequence joins TRBV19 and TRBJ1-6; 9 bases fit TRBD1. Germline V gene sequence: CDR1 LNHDA, CDR2 SQIVND (reference sequence). This CDR3 comprises 16 residues. The trim removed 7 bases at V and 5 bases at J, leaving 9 bases unmatched. CDR3 residues: CASTVWGTGNNSPLHF. CDR3 nucleotide sequence: TGTGCCAGTACCGTCTGGGGGACAGGGAATAATTCACCCCTCCACTTT. Combining the CDR3 with reference TRBV19 and TRBJ1-6 gives the whole variable domain DGGITQSPKYLFRKEGQNVTLSCEQNLNHDAMYWYRQDPGQGLRLIYYSQIVNDFQKGDIAEGYSVSREKKESFPLTVTSAQKNPTAFYLCASTVWGTGNNSPLHFGNGTRLTVT.

The V gene is TRBV7-3, the J gene TRBJ2-7; D perhaps matches TRBD1 (5 bases). In germline, CDR1 is SGHTA, CDR2 FQGTGA. V was shortened by 2 bases and J by 7 bases, with 15 bases between the two germline ends. This CDR3 spans 14 amino acids. CDR3 bases: TGTGCCAGCAGCTTAGCTGGGCAGGCAGGGGAGCAGTACTTC. Encoded protein: CASSLAGQAGEQYF.

This clone is a singleton in its sample. This chain connects TRBV7-2 to TRBJ2-7; D is perhaps TRBD2 (5 bases). Trimming stripped 7 bases from V and 2 bases from J, with 15 bases between. Germline values: CDR1 SGHTA, CDR2 FQGNSA. This CDR3 is 14 amino acids long. The DNA of the CDR3 is TGTGCCAGCAACCCAACTTGGACTCCCTACGAGCAGTACTTC. This codes for CASNPTWTPYEQYF.

Only a few counts were recorded for this clone. This chain links TRBV10-1 with TRBJ2-2; 7 bases fit TRBD1. In germline, CDR1 is WNHNN, CDR2 SYGVQD (reference sequence). There are 16 residues in the CDR3. V dropped 4 bases and J dropped 4; count of bases not matched to a gene: 9. The CDR3 loop is CASSAATGLRTGELFF. In nucleotides, the CDR3 is TGCGCCAGCAGTGCGGCGACAGGGCTCCGCACCGGGGAGCTGTTTTTT.

The chain uses TRBV6-5 and TRBJ1-2, with 7 bases aligning to TRBD1. Germline trimming cut 2 bases from V and 6 bases from J; bases unmatched to any gene: 3. The CDR3 runs to 13 residues. CDR1 is MNHEY, CDR2 SVGAGI, per germline. CDR3 bases: TGTGCCAGCAGTTACGAGACAGGGAATGGCTACACCTTC. The encoded protein is CASSYETGNGYTF.

This chain connects TRBV7-8 to TRBJ1-1, with D uncertain. V gave up 6 bases and J gave up 4 bases, with 21 bases separating them. The CDR3 sequence is 16 residues long. Germline V lookup: CDR1 SGHVS, CDR2 FQNEAQ. CDR3 loop: CASSFFLGEGPTEAFF. The CDR3 DNA follows: TGTGCCAGCAGTTTTTTCCTCGGGGAAGGGCCCACTGAAGCTTTCTTT.

The table lists this clone with a few counts. The V gene is TRBV3-1 (or the pseudogene TRBV3-2), the J gene TRBJ1-6; unclear D gene. The CDR3 is made up of 15 amino acids. Germline V gene data show CDR1 as LGHDT and CDR2 as YNNKEL (reference sequence). V was cut by 4 bases and J by 6 bases, with 13 bases left in between. The CDR3 region has the DNA TGTGCCAGCAGCCTGAGAGGAAGCCCTAATTCACCCCTCCACTTT. It translates to CASSLRGSPNSPLHF.

This sequence joins TRBV3-1 (or the pseudogene TRBV3-2) and TRBJ1-3; D remains unclear. Looked up from germline, CDR1 is LGHDT and CDR2 is YNNKEL (reference sequence). The CDR3 contains 14 residues. The ends were cut back, 0 bases at V and 3 bases at J, with 6 bases in the middle. CDR3 in amino acids: CASSQEGGGNTIYF. The CDR3 DNA sequence: TGTGCCAGCAGCCAAGAGGGAGGTGGAAACACCATATATTTT.

The chain recombines TRBV7-8 with TRBJ2-3, with D perhaps TRBD1 (5 bases). V shed 1 base and J shed 0 bases, with 8 bases lying between them. This CDR3 spans 15 amino acids. CDR1 SGHVS and CDR2 FQNEAQ come from the germline V gene. The CDR3 DNA is TGTGCCAGCAGCTTAGGGACACCTAGCACAGATACGCAGTATTTT. It yields the protein CASSLGTPSTDTQYF. The full variable domain, its missing parts supplied by reference TRBV7-8 and TRBJ2-3, is GAGVSQSPRYKVAKRGQDVALRCDPISGHVSLFWYQQALGQGPEFLTYFQNEAQLDKSGLPSDRFFAERPEGSVSTLKIQRTQQEDSAVYLCASSLGTPSTDTQYFGPGTRLTVL.